This T cell receptor beta chain was recorded in a study of spatial heterogeneity in lung cancer. At the level of the study: Detected sequences consistently included more beta-chain ones than alpha-chain ones.

The CDR3 is 19 residues long. Germline V gives CDR1 SNHLY, CDR2 FYNNEI. V was clipped by 6 bases and J by 0 bases, with 25 bases between them. The study, taken as a whole, reports: Ubiquitous expanded tumor TCRs surfaced in blood more at resection than they did at follow-up.

Indicated time point: sample taken at primary tumor resection. Sequencing of whole RNA from tumor, nontumor lung or frozen PBMC involved no sorting. The donor population consisted of just over 70 patients with untreated, early-stage non-small cell lung cancer. There are many counts of this clonotype. Its antigen is still unknown. Each molecule of TCR cDNA was tagged with one unique molecular identifier. TCRdb reanalysed the 5' RACE reads using MiXCR and keeps one entry per CDR3 protein. The sample lists about 50,000 distinct CDR3 sequences, 6% to 9.5% occurring once. The origin of this receptor is a female donor with early-stage non-small cell lung cancer. The source was PBMCs, collected at surgery. J is TRBJ2-3 and V is TRBV2; D may be TRBD2 (5 bases). Here the CDR3 DNA reads TGTGCCAGCAGCTACCCCAAACGGGGAACGCCTACTAGCACAGATACGCAGTATTTT. This translates into CASSYPKRGTPTSTDTQYF.